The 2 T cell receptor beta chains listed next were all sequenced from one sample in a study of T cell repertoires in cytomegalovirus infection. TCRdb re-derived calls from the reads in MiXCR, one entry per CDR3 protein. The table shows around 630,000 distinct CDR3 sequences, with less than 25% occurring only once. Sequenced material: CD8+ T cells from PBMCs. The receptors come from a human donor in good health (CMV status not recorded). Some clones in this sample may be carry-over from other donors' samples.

CDR3 nucleotide sequence: TGTGCCAGCAGTTTACTGACCGGGTATGGCACAGATACGCAGTATTTT. Protein: CASSLLTGYGTDTQYF. This chain uses TRBV28 with TRBJ2-3; D gene ambiguous. V shed 2 bases and J shed 1 base, with 13 bases lying between them. The CDR3 is 16 residues long. The germline gives CDR1 MDHEN, CDR2 SYDVKM. The full variable domain, rest sourced from reference TRBV28 and TRBJ2-3, is DVKVTQSSRYLVKRTGEKVFLECVQDMDHENMFWYRQDPGLGLRLIYFSYDVKMKEKGDIPEGYSVSREKKERFSLILESASTNQTSMYLCASSLLTGYGTDTQYFGPGTRLTVL.

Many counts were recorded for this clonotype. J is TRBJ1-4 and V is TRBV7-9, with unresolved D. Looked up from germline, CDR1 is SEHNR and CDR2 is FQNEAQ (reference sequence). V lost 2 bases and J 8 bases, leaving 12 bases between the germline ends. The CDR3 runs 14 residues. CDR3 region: CASSLPNLGEKLFF. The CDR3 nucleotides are TGTGCCAGCAGCTTACCTAACCTTGGCGAAAAACTGTTTTTT. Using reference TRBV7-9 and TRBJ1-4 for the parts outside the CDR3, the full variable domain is DTGVSQNPRHKITKRGQNVTFRCDPISEHNRLYWYRQTLGQGPEFLTYFQNEAQLEKSRLLSDRFSAERPKGSFSTLEIQRTEQGDSAMYLCASSLPNLGEKLFFGSGTQLSVL.